This T cell receptor (beta chain) is from a study of T-cell reconstitution after alpha-beta-depleted transplantation in children. Study-wide results and caveats: Newly produced T cells mostly provided counts and TCRbeta diversity after one year, as hyperexpanded clones declined.

CDR1 is MDHEN and CDR2 is SYDVKM in the germline V gene. V was pared by 6 bases and J by 1 base, with 9 bases of the junction left unmatched. The CDR3 is 16 residues long. A TCRbeta library incorporating unique molecular identifiers was prepared. TCRdb called the PCR reads again in MiXCR, with one record for every CDR3 protein. Of 81,000 or so distinct CDR3 sequences in the sample, 15% to 17% are singletons; the top ten hold roughly a fifth. As for this clonotype: What it binds is unknown.

The sequence was collected from a male patient between 2 and 9 years old who had a stem cell transplant for acute lymphoblastic leukemia, so the T cells may come from the graft donor. Specimen: PBMCs, mostly from graft donor cells, collected 180 days after TCRalphabeta/CD19-depleted stem cell transplant. V and J are TRBV28 and TRBJ2-3; 8 nucleotides line up with TRBD2. This chain's CDR3 is CASSSPGGVGTDTQYF. The CDR3 DNA reads TGTGCCAGCAGCTCCCCCGGGGGGGTTGGCACAGATACGCAGTATTTT.